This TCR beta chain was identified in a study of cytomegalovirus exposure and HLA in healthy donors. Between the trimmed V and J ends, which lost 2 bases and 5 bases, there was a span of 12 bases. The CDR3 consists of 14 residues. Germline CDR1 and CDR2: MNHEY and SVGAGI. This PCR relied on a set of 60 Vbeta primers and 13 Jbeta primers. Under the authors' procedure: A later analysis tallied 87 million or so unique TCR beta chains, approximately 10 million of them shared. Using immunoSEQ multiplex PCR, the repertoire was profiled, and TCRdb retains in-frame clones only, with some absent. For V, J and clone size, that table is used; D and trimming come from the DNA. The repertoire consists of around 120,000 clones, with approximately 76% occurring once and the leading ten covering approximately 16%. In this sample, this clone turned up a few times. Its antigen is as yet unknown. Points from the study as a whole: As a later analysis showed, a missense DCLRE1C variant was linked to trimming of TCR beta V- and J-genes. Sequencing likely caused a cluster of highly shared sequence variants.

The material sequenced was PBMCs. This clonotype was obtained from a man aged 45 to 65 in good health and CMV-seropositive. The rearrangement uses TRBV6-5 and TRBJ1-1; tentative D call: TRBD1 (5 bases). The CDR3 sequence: CASSYVSRGTEAFF. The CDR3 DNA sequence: TGTGCCAGCAGTTACGTCTCTAGGGGAACTGAAGCTTTCTTT.